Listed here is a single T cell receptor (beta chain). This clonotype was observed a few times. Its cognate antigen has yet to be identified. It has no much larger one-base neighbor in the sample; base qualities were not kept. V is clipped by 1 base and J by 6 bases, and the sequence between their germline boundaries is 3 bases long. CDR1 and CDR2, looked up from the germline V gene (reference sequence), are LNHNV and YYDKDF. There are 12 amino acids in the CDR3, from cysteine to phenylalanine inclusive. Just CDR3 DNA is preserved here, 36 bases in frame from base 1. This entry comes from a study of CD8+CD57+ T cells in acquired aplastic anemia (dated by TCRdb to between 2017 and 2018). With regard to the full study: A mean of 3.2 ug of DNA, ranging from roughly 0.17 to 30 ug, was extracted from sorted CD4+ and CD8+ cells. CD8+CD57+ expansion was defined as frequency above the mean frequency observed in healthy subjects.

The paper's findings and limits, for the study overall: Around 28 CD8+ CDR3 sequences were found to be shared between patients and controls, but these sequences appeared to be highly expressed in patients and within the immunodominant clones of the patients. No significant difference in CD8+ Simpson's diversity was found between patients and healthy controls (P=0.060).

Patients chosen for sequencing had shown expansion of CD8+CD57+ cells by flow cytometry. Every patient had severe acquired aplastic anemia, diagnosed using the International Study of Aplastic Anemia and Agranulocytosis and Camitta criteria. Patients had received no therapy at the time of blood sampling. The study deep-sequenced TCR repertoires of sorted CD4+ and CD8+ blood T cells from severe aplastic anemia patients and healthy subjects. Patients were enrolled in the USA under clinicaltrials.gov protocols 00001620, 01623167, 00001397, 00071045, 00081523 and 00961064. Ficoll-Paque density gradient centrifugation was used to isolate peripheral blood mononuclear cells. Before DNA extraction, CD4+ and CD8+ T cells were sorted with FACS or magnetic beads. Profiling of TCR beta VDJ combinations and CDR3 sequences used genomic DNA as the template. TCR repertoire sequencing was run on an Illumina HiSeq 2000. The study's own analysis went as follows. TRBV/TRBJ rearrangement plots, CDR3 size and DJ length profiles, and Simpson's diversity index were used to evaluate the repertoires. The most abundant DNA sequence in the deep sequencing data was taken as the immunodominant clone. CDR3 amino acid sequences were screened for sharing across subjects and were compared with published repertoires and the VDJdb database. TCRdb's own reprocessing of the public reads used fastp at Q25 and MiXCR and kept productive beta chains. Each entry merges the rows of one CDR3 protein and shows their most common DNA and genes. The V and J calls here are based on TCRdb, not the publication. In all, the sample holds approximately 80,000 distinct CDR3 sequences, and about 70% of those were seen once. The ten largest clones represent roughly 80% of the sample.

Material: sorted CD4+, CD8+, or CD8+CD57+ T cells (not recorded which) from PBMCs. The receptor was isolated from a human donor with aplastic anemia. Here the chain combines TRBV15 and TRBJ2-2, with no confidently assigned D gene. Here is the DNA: TGTGCCACCAGCAGAGTGCCCGGGGAGCTGTTTTTT. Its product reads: CATSRVPGELFF.